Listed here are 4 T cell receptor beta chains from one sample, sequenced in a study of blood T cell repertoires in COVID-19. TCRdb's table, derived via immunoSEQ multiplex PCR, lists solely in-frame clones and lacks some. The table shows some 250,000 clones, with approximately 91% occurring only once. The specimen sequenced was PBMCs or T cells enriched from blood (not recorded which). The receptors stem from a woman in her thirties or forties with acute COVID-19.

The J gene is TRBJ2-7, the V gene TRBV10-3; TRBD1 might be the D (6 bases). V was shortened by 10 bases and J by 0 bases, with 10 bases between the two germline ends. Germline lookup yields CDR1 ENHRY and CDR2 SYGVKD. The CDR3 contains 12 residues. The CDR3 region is CATRDNSYEQYF. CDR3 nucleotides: TGTGCCACCCGGGACAACTCCTACGAGCAGTACTTC.

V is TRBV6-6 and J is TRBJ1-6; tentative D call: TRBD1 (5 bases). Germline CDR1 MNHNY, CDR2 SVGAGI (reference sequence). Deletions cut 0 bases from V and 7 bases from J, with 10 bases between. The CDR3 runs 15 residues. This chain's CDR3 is CASSYSTETNSPLHF. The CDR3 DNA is TGTGCCAGCAGTTACTCGACAGAGACAAATTCACCCCTCCACTTT.

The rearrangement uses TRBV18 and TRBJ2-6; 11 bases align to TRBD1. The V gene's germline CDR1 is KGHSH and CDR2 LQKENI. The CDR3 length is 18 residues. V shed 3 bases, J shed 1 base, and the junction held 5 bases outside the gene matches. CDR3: CASSPLGQGESGANVLTF. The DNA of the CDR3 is TGTGCCAGCTCACCCCTGGGACAGGGGGAGTCTGGGGCCAACGTCCTGACTTTC.

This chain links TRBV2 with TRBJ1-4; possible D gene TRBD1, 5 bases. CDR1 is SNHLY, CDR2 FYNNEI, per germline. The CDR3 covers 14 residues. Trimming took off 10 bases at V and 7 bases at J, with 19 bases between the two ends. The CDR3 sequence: CATASGSVSEKLFF. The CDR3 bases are TGTGCCACCGCATCAGGGTCTGTAAGTGAAAAACTGTTTTTT.